These 4 T cell receptor beta chains originate from one sample sequenced in a study of T cell repertoires in cytomegalovirus infection. For these receptors, no antigen is known. TCRdb used MiXCR to reprocess the reads, holding one entry per CDR3 protein. This table holds some 940,000 distinct CDR3 sequences, less than 40% found once. Material: cultured CD8+ T cells from PBMCs, obtained from culture after CMV antigen stimulation. Receptor source: a human donor in good health (CMV status not recorded). Some clones in this sample may be carry-over from other donors' samples.

V gene TRBV29-1 combines with J gene TRBJ1-2, with D perhaps matching TRBD1 (5 bases). This CDR3 contains 12 residues. Trimming cost V 5 bases and J 5 bases, with 12 bases left between them. Per germline, CDR1 SQVTM and CDR2 ANQGSEA. The CDR3 nucleotides read TGCAGCGTTTTATCGGGGGATTATGGCTACACCTTC. It translates to CSVLSGDYGYTF.

This clonotype was seen many times. J is TRBJ1-1 and V is TRBV7-8; D call uncertain. The V end lost 1 base, the J end lost 3 bases, and 18 bases lay between the germline ends. Germline CDR1 reads SGHVS; CDR2 reads FQNEAQ. The CDR3 consists of 17 residues. The CDR3 DNA reads TGTGCCAGCAGCTTAGTTGTTATTAGGGAAATCGACACTGAAGCTTTCTTT. This gives the protein CASSLVVIREIDTEAFF.

A few counts support this clonotype. The chain couples TRBV5-6 to TRBJ1-2; D ambiguous. This CDR3 region has 11 residues. Per the germline V gene, CDR1 is SGHDT and CDR2 is YYEEEE. The V end was cut by 3 bases, the J end by 9 bases, with 9 bases between. This CDR3 is CASSYSVSYTF. The CDR3, as DNA: TGTGCCAGCAGCTACTCCGTCAGCTACACCTTC.

V is TRBV15 and J is TRBJ1-3; no reliable D call. Germline V CDR1 and CDR2: LNHNV, YYDKDF (reference sequence). This CDR3 contains 15 residues. The V gene lost 0 bases and the J gene lost 0 bases, with 6 bases spanning the gap. The CDR3 nucleotides read TGTGCCACCAGCAGAGAATCAGGCTCTGGAAACACCATATATTTT. Its translation is CATSRESGSGNTIYF.